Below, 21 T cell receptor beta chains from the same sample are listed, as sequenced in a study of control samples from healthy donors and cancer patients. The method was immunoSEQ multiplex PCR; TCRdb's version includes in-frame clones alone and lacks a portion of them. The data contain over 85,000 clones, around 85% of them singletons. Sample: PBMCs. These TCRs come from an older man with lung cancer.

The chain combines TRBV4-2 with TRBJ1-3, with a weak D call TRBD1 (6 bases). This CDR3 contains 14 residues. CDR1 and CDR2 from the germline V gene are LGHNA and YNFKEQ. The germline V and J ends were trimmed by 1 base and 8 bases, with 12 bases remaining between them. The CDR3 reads CASSQGGAADTIYF. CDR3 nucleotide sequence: TGTGCCAGCAGCCAAGGGGGGGCCGCGGACACCATATATTTT.

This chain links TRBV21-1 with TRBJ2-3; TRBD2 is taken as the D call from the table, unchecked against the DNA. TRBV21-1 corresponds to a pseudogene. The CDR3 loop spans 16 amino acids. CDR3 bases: TGTGCCAGCAGCAAAGTCGTCCTTCCTAGCACAGATACGCAGTATTTT. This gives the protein CASSKVVLPSTDTQYF.

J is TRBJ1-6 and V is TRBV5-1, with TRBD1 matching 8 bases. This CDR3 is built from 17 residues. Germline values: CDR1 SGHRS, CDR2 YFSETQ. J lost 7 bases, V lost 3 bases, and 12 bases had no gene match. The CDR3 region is CASSSSPFRGRNSPLHF. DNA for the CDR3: TGCGCCAGCAGCTCCTCTCCCTTCAGGGGGCGGAATTCACCCCTCCACTTT.

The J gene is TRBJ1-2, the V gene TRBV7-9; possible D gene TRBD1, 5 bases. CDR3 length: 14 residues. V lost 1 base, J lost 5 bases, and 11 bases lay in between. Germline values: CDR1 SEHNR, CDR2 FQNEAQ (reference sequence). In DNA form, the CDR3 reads TGTGCCAGCAGCTTAGGAGCGACAGATTATGGCTACACCTTC. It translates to CASSLGATDYGYTF.

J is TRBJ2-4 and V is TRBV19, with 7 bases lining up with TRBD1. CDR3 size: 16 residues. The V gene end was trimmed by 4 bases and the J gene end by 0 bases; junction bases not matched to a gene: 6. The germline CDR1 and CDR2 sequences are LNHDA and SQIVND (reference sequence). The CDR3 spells CASSTTGQLAKNIQYF. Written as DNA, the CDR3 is TGTGCCAGTAGTACGACAGGGCAACTAGCCAAAAACATTCAGTACTTC. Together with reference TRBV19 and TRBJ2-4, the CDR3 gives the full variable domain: DGGITQSPKYLFRKEGQNVTLSCEQNLNHDAMYWYRQDPGQGLRLIYYSQIVNDFQKGDIAEGYSVSREKKESFPLTVTSAQKNPTAFYLCASSTTGQLAKNIQYFGAGTRLSVL.

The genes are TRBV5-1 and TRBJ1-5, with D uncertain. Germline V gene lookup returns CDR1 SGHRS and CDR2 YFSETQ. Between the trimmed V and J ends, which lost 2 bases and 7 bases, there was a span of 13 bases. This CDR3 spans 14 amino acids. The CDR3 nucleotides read TGCGCCAGCAGCTTAGGCAGTAGTGGGCAGCCCCAGCATTTT. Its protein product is CASSLGSSGQPQHF.

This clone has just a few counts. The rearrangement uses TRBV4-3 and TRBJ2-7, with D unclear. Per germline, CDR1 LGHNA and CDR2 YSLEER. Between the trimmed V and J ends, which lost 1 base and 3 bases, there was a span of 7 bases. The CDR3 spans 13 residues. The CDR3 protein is CASSQVPFYEQYF. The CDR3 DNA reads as TGCGCCAGCAGCCAAGTGCCTTTCTACGAGCAGTACTTC.

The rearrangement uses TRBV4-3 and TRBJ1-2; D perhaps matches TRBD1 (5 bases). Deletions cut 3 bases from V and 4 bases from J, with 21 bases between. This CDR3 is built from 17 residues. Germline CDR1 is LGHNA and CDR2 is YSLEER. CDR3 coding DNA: TGCGCCAGCAGCCAGGACCCAGGGCGGGATTCTCGCTATGGCTACACCTTC. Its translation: CASSQDPGRDSRYGYTF.

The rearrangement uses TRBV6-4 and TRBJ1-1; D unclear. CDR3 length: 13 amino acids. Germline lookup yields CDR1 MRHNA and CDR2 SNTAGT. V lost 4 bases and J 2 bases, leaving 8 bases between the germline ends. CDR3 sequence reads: CASSATINTEAFF. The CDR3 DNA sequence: TGTGCCAGCAGTGCCACTATCAACACTGAAGCTTTCTTT.

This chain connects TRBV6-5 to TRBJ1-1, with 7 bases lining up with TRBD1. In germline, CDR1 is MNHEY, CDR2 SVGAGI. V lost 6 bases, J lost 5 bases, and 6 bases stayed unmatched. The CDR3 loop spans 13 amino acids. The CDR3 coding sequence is TGTGCCAGCAGCAGGGGGGGGAGGACTGAAGCTTTCTTT. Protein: CASSRGGRTEAFF.

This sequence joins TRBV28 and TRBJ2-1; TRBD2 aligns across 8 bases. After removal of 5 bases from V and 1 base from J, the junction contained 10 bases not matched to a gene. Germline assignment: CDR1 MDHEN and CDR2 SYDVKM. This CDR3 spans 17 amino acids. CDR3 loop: CASSPPLGLASYNEQFF. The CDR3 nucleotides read TGTGCCAGCAGTCCACCCCTCGGACTAGCTTCCTACAATGAGCAGTTCTTC.

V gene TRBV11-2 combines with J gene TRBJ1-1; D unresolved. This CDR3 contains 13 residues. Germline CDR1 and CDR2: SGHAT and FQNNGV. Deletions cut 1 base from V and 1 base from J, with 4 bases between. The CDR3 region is CASSLVGNTEAFF. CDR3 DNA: TGTGCCAGCAGCTTAGTAGGGAACACTGAAGCTTTCTTT.

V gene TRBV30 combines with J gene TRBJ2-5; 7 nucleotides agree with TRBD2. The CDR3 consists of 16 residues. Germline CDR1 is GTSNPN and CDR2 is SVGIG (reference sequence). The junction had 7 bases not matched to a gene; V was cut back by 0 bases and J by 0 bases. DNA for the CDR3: TGTGCCTGGAGTGTAGGCGGTAGCGGGCACCAAGAGACCCAGTACTTC. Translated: CAWSVGGSGHQETQYF.

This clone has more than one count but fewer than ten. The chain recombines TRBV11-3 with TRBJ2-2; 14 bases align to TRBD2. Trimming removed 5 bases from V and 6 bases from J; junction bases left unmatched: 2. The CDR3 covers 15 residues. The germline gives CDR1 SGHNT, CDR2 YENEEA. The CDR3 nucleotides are TGTGCCAGCAGCAAGACTAGCGGGGGGGCCGGGGAGCTGTTTTTT. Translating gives CASSKTSGGAGELFF. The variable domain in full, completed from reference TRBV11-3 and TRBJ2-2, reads EAGVVQSPRYKIIEKKQPVAFWCNPISGHNTLYWYLQNLGQGPELLIRYENEEAVDDSQLPKDRFSAERLKGVDSTLKIQPAELGDSAVYLCASSKTSGGAGELFFGEGSRLTVL.

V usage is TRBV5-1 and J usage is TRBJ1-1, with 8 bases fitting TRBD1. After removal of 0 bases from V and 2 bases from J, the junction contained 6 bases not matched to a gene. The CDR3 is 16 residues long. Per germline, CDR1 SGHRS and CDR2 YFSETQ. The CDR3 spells CASSLETSGGNTEAFF. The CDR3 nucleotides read TGCGCCAGCAGCTTGGAAACGTCAGGGGGCAACACTGAAGCTTTCTTT.

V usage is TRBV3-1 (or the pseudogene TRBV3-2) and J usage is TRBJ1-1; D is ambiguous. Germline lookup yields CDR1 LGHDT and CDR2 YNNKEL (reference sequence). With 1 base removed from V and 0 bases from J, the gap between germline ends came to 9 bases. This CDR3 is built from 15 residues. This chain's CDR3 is CASSQGARMNTEAFF. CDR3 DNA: TGTGCCAGCAGCCAAGGGGCGCGTATGAACACTGAAGCTTTCTTT.

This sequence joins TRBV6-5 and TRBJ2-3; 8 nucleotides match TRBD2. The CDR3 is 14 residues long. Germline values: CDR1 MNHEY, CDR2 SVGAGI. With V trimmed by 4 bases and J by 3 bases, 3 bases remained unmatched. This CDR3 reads CASSLSGGTDTQYF. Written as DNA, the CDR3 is TGTGCCAGCAGTTTAAGCGGGGGAACAGATACGCAGTATTTT.

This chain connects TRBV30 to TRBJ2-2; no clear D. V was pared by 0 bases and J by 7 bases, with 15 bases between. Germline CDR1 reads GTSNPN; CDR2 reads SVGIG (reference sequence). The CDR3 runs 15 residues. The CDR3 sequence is CAWSVWSSKGGELFF. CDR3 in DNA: TGTGCCTGGAGTGTTTGGTCCTCAAAAGGCGGGGAGCTGTTTTTT.

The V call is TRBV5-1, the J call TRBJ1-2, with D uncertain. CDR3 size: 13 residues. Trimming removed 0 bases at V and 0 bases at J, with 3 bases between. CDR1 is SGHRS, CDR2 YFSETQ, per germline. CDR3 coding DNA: TGCGCCAGCAGCTTGGACACTAACTATGGCTACACCTTC. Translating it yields CASSLDTNYGYTF.

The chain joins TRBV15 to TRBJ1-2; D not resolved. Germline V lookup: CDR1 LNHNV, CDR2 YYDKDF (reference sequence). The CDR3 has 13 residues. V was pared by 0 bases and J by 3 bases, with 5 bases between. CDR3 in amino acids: CATSREIYYGYTF. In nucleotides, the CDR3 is TGTGCCACCAGCAGAGAGATATACTATGGCTACACCTTC. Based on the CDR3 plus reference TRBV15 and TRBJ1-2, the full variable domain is DAMVIQNPRYQVTQFGKPVTLSCSQTLNHNVMYWYQQKSSQAPKLLFHYYDKDFNNEADTPDNFQSRRPNTSFCFLDIRSPGLGDTAMYLCATSREIYYGYTFGSGTRLTVV.

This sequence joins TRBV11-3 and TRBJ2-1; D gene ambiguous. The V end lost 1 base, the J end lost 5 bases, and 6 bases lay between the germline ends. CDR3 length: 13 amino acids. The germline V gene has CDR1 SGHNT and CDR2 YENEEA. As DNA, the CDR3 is TGTGCCAGCAGCTTAGCTGGGGACAATGAGCAGTTCTTC. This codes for CASSLAGDNEQFF.